This TCR beta chain was observed in a study of blood T cell repertoires in COVID-19. For the study at large: Collection of acute and convalescent COVID-19 samples took place in the United States, Italy and Spain. In each case, the material was cDNA or gDNA derived from T cells, B-cell-depleted T cells, or PBMCs.

Repertoires were generated with immunoSEQ multiplex PCR, while TCRdb's copy carries only in-frame clones and drops some. The sample records tens of thousands of clones, 87% being singletons. Germline V CDR1 and CDR2: SGHRS, YFSETQ. Trimming took 4 bases from V and 0 from J; bases not matched to a gene: 8. The CDR3 has 18 residues. This clonotype was sampled from a man in his fifties with active COVID-19. The chain carries TRBV5-1 and TRBJ2-6; 9 nucleotides line up with TRBD1. Sequenced input: peripheral blood. The CDR3 reads CASSKTGTGISGANVLTF. The CDR3 DNA reads TGCGCCAGCAGCAAAACCGGGACAGGGATCTCTGGGGCCAACGTCCTGACTTTC.